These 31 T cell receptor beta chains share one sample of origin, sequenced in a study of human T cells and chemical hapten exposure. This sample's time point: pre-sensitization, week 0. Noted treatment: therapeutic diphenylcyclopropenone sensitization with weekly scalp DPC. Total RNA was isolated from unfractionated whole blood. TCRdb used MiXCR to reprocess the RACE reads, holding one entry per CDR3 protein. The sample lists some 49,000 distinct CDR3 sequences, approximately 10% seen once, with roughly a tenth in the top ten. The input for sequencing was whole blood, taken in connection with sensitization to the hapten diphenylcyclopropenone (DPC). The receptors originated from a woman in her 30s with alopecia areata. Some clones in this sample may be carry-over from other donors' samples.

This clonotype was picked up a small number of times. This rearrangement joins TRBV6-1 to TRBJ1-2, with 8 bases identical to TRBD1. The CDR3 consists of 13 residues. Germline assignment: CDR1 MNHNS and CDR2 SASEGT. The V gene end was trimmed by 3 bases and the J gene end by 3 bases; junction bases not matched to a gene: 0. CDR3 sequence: CASSETGDYGYTF. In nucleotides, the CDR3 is TGTGCCAGCAGTGAGACAGGGGACTATGGCTACACCTTC.

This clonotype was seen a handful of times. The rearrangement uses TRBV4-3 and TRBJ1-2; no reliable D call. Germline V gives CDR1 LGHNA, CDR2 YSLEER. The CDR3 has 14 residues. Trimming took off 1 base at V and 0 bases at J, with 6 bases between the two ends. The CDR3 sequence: CASSQGSPNYGYTF. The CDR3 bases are TGCGCCAGCAGCCAAGGCAGCCCTAACTATGGCTACACCTTC.

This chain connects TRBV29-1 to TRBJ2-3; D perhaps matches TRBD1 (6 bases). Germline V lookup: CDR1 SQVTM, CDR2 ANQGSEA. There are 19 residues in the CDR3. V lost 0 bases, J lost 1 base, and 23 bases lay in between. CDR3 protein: CSVEDRGGGLPGGTDTQYF. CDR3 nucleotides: TGCAGCGTTGAAGATCGAGGGGGTGGGCTTCCCGGGGGCACAGATACGCAGTATTTT.

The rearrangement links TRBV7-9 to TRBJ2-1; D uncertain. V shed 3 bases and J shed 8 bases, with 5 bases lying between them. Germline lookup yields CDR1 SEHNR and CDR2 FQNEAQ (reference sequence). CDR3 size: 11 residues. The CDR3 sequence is CASSLVDEQFF. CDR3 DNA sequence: TGTGCCAGCAGCTTGGTGGATGAGCAGTTCTTC.

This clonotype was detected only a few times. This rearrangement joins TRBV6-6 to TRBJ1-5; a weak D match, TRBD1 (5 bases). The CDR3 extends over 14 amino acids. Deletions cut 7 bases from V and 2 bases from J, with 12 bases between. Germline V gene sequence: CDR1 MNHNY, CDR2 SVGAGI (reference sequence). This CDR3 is CASKVQGRNQPQHF. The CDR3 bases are TGTGCCAGCAAGGTGCAGGGTCGCAATCAGCCCCAGCATTTT.

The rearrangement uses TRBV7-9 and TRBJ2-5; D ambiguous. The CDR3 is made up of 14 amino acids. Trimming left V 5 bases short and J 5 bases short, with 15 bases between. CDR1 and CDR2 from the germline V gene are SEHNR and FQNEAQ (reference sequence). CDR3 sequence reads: CASSPPEELETQYF. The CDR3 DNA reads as TGTGCCAGCAGCCCCCCCGAAGAGTTGGAGACCCAGTACTTC.

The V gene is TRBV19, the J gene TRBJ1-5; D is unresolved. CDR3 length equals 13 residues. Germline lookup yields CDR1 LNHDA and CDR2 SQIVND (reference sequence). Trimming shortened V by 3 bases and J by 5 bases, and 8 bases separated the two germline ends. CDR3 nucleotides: TGTGCCAGTAGTATTGGGCGGGATCAGCCCCAGCATTTT. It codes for CASSIGRDQPQHF.

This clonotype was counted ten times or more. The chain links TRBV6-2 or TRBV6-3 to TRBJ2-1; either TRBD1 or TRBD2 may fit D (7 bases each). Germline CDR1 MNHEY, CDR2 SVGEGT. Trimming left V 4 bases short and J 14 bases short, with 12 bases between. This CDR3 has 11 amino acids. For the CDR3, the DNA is TGTGCCAGCAGTTCCAGGGGGGGGGAGTTCTTC. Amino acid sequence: CASSSRGGEFF.

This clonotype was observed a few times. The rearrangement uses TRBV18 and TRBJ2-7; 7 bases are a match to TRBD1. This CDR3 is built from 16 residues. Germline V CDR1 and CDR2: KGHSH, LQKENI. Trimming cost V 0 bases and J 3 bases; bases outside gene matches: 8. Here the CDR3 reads CASSPPGTVGLYEQYF. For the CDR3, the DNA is TGTGCCAGCTCACCACCCGGGACAGTCGGGCTCTACGAGCAGTACTTC.

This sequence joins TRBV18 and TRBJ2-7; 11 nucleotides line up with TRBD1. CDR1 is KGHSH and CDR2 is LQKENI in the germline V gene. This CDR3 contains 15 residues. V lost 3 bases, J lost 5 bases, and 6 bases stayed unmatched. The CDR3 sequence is CASSPDRGLTHEQYF. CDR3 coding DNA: TGTGCCAGCTCACCGGACAGGGGGCTTACCCACGAGCAGTACTTC.

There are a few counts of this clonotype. The CDR3 DNA follows: TGCGCCAGCAGCCGGGGACAGAGAACCTACGAGCAGTACTTC. Translation: CASSRGQRTYEQYF. The chain combines TRBV4-1 with TRBJ2-7; 7 bases are a match to TRBD1. V lost 4 bases, J lost 2 bases, and 5 bases stayed unmatched. This CDR3 comprises 14 residues. Germline values: CDR1 MGHRA, CDR2 YSYEKL.

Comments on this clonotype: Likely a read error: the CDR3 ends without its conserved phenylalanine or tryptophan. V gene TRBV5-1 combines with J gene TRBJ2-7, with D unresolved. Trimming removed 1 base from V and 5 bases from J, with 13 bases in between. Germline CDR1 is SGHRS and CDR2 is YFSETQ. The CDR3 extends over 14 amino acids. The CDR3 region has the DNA TGCGCCAGCAGCTTGTCTTGGGTCGTGCACGAGCAGTACTCC. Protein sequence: CASSLSWVVHEQYS.

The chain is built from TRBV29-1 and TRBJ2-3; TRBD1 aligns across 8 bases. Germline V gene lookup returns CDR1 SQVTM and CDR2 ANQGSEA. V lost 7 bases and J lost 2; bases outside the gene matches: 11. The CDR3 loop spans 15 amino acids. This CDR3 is CSARAYRGSTDTQYF. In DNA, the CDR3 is TGCAGCGCTCGTGCTTACAGGGGGTCCACAGATACGCAGTATTTT.

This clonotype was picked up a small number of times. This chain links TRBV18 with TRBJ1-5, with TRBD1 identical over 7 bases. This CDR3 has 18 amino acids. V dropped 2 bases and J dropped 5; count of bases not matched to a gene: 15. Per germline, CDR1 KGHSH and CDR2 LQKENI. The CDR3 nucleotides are TGTGCCAGCTCACCAAAAAGTCTTGACAGGGACGGGCATCAGCCCCAGCATTTT. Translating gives CASSPKSLDRDGHQPQHF.

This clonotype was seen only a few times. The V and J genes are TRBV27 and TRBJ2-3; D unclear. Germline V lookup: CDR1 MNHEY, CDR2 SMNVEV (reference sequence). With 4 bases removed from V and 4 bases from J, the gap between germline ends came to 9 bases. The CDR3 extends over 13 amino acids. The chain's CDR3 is CASSSTPADTQYF. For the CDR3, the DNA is TGTGCCAGCAGTTCAACACCAGCAGATACGCAGTATTTT.

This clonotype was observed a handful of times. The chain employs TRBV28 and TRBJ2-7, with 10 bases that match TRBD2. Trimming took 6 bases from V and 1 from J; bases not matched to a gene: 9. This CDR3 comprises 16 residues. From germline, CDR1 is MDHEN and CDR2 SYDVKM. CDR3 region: CASRSIRTSGSYEQYF. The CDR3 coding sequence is TGTGCCAGCAGGTCTATTCGGACTAGCGGATCCTACGAGCAGTACTTC.

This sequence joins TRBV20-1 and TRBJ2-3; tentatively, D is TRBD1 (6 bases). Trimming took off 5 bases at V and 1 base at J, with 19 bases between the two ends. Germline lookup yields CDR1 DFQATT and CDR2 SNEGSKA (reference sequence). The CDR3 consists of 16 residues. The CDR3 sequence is CSAPQFRGPRTDTQYF. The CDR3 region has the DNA TGCAGTGCTCCCCAATTCAGGGGACCCCGCACAGATACGCAGTATTTT.

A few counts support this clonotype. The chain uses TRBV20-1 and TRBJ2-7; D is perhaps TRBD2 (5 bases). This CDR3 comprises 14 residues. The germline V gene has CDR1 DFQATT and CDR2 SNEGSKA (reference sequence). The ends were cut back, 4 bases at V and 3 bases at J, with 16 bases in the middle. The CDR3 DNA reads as TGCAGTGCTATCTCCCCGGGATGGGGCTACGAGCAGTACTTC. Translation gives CSAISPGWGYEQYF.

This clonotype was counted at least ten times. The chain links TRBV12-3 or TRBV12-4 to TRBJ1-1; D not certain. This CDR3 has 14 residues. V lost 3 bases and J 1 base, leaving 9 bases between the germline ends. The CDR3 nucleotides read TGTGCCAGCAGTTTCGGCAGGACGAACACTGAAGCTTTCTTT. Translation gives CASSFGRTNTEAFF.

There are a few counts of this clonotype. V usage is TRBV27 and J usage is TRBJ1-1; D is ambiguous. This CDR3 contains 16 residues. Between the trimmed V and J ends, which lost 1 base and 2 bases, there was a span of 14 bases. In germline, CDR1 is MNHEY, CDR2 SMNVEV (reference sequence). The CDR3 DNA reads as TGTGCCAGCAGTTTATTCAGCGGAGCGCTCAACACTGAAGCTTTCTTT. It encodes CASSLFSGALNTEAFF.

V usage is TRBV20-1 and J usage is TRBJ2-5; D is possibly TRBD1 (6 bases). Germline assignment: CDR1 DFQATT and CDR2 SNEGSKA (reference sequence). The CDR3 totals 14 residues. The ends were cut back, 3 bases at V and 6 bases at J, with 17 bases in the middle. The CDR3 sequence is CSARGQYRVKTQYF. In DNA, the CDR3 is TGCAGTGCTAGGGGACAATACAGGGTGAAGACCCAGTACTTC.

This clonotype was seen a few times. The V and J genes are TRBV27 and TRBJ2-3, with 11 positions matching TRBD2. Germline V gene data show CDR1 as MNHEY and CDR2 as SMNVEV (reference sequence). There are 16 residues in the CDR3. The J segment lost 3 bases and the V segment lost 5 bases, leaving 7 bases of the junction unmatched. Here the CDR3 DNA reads TGTGCCAGCAGTCCGTTACTAGCGGGGGAAACAGATACGCAGTATTTT. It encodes CASSPLLAGETDTQYF.

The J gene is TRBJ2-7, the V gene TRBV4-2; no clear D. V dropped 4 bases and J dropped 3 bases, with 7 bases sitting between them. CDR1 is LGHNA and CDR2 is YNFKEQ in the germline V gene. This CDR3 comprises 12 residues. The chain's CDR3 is CASSPEGYEQYF. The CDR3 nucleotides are TGTGCCAGCAGCCCGGAAGGCTACGAGCAGTACTTC.

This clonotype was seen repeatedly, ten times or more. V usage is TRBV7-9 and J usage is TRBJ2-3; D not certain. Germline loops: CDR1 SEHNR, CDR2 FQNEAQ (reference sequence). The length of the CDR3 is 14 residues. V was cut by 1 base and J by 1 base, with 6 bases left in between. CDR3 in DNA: TGTGCCAGCAGCTTAGTCTTCGGCACAGATACGCAGTATTTT. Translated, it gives CASSLVFGTDTQYF. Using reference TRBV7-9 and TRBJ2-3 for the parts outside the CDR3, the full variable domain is DTGVSQNPRHKITKRGQNVTFRCDPISEHNRLYWYRQTLGQGPEFLTYFQNEAQLEKSRLLSDRFSAERPKGSFSTLEIQRTEQGDSAMYLCASSLVFGTDTQYFGPGTRLTVL.

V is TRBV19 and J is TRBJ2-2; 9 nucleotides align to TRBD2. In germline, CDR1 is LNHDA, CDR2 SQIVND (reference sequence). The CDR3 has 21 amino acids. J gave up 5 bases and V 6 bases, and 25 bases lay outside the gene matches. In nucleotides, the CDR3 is TGTGCCAGTAGCAAAGGGACTAGCCCAAATCCGGGCGTCGGACGGACCGGGGAGCTGTTTTTT. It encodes CASSKGTSPNPGVGRTGELFF. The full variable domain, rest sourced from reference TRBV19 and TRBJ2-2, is DGGITQSPKYLFRKEGQNVTLSCEQNLNHDAMYWYRQDPGQGLRLIYYSQIVNDFQKGDIAEGYSVSREKKESFPLTVTSAQKNPTAFYLCASSKGTSPNPGVGRTGELFFGEGSRLTVL.

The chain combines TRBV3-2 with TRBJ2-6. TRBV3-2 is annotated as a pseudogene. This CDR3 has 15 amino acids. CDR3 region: CASSQEKSRSSVLTF. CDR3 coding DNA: TGTGCCAGCAGCCAAGAAAAATCTAGGTCCTCCGTCCTGACTTTC.

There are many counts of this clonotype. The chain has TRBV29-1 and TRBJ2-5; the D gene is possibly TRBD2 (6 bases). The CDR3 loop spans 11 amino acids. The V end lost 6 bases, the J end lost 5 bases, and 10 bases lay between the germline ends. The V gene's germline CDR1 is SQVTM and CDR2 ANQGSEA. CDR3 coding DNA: TGCAGCGTGCGGGAACCCGAGACCCAGTACTTC. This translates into CSVREPETQYF.

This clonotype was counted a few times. CDR3 sequence: CASSLAGTGEAFF. In DNA form, the CDR3 reads TGCGCCAGCAGCTTGGCGGGGACAGGTGAAGCTTTCTTT. The chain recombines TRBV5-1 with TRBJ1-1; TRBD1 aligns across 8 bases. Germline V gene lookup returns CDR1 SGHRS and CDR2 YFSETQ. The CDR3 consists of 13 residues. Trimming took 0 bases from V and 7 from J; bases not matched to a gene: 2. Full variable domain (missing parts from reference TRBV5-1 and TRBJ1-1): KAGVTQTPRYLIKTRGQQVTLSCSPISGHRSVSWYQQTPGQGLQFLFEYFSETQRNKGNFPGRFSGRQFSNSRSEMNVSTLELGDSALYLCASSLAGTGEAFFGQGTRLTVV.

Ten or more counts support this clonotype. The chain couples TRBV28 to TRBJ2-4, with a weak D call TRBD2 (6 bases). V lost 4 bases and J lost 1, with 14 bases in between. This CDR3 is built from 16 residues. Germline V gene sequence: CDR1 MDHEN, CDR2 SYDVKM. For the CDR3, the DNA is TGTGCCAGCAGTTCCCCGAGGGAGGTTGCCAAAAACATTCAGTACTTC. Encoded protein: CASSSPREVAKNIQYF.

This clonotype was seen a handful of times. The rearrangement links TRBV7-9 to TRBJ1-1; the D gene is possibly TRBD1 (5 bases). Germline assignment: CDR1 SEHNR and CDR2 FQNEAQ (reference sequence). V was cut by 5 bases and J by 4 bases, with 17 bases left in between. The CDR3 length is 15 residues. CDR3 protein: CASSPRQRLSTEAFF. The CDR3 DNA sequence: TGTGCCAGCAGCCCCCGACAGAGGTTGAGCACTGAAGCTTTCTTT.

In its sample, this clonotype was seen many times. The DNA of the CDR3 is TGTGCCAGTAGTCCCGCCGACGTCGGTCATTCACCCCTCCACTTT. Its translation is CASSPADVGHSPLHF. V usage is TRBV19 and J usage is TRBJ1-6; D is ambiguous. The germline V gene has CDR1 LNHDA and CDR2 SQIVND (reference sequence). The CDR3 extends over 15 amino acids. The V end was cut by 5 bases, the J end by 8 bases, with 16 bases between.